The TCR beta chain under discussion was sequenced for a study of T cell responses to AZD1222 COVID-19 vaccine. The CDR3 extends over 14 amino acids. V was trimmed by 3 bases and J by 2 bases, leaving 12 bases between them. The germline V gene encodes CDR1 SGHRS and CDR2 YFSETQ. Method: immunoSEQ multiplex PCR; TCRdb's copy keeps in-frame clones and lacks some. The repertoire has over 110,000 clones, more than 85% of them found once; the top ten carry 10% to 15%. Broader study findings: Dominant CD4 TCR responses targeted spike regions 160-218 and 743-854.

About this clone: Its target is unknown.

This chain joins TRBV5-1 and TRBJ2-7; D gene unclear. This TCR derives from an adult who had recovered from COVID-19. This sample comprised peripheral blood, obtained after recovery from COVID-19. As DNA, the CDR3 is TGCGCCAGCAGCTCCGCGGACGGCCCCTACGAGCAGTACTTC. Translation: CASSSADGPYEQYF. Full variable domain (missing parts from reference TRBV5-1 and TRBJ2-7): KAGVTQTPRYLIKTRGQQVTLSCSPISGHRSVSWYQQTPGQGLQFLFEYFSETQRNKGNFPGRFSGRQFSNSRSEMNVSTLELGDSALYLCASSSADGPYEQYFGPGTRLTVT.